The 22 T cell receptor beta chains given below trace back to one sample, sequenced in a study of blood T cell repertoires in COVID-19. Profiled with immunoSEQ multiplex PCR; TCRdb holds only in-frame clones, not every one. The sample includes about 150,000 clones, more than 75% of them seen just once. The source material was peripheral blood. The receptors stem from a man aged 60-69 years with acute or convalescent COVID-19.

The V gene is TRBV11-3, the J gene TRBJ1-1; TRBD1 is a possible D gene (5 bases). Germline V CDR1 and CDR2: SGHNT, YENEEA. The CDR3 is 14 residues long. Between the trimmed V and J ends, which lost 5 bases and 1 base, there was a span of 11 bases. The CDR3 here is CASSAGQPNTEAFF. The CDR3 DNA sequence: TGTGCCAGCAGCGCCGGACAACCGAACACTGAAGCTTTCTTT.

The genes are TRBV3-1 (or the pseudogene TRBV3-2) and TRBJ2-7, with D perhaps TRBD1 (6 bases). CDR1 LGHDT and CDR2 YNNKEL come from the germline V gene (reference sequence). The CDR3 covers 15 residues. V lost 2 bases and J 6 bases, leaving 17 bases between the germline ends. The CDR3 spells CASSQSPRLGAEQYF. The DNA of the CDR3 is TGTGCCAGCAGCCAATCCCCCCGACTGGGGGCCGAGCAGTACTTC.

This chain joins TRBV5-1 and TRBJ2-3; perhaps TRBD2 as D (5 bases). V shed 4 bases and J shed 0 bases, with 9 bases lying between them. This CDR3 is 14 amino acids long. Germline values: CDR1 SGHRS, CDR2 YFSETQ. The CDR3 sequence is CASSPAASTDTQYF. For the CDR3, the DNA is TGCGCCAGCAGCCCAGCGGCGAGCACAGATACGCAGTATTTT.

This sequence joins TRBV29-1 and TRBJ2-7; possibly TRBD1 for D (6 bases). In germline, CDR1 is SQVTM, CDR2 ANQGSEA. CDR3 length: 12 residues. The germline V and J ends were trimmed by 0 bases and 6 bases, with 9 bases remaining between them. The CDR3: CSVEEQGSEQYF. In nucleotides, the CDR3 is TGCAGCGTTGAAGAACAGGGCAGCGAGCAGTACTTC.

CDR3 in amino acids: CASSFGRGHREQYF. CDR3 DNA sequence: TGTGCCAGCAGTTTCGGCAGGGGGCATCGCGAGCAGTACTTC. The chain is built from TRBV27 and TRBJ2-7; 8 bases are shared with TRBD1. There are 14 residues in the CDR3. V shed 3 bases, J shed 6 bases, and the junction held 7 bases outside the gene matches. Looked up from germline, CDR1 is MNHEY and CDR2 is SMNVEV (reference sequence).

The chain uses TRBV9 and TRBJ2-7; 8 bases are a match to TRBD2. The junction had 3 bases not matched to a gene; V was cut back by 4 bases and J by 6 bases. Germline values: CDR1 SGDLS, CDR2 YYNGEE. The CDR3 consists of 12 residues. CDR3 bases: TGTGCCAGCAGCCCCGGGAGGGCCGAGCAGTACTTC. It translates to CASSPGRAEQYF. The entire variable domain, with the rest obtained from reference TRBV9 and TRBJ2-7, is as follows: DSGVTQTPKHLITATGQRVTLRCSPRSGDLSVYWYQQSLDQGLQFLIQYYNGEERAKGNILERFSAQQFPDLHSELNLSSLELGDSALYFCASSPGRAEQYFGPGTRLTVT.

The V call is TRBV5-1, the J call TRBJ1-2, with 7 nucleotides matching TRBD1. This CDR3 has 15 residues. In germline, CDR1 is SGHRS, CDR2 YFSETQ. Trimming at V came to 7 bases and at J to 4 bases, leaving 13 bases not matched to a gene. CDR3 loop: CASGRHRGGGYGYTF. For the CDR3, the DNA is TGCGCCAGCGGGCGCCATCGAGGGGGCGGCTATGGCTACACCTTC.

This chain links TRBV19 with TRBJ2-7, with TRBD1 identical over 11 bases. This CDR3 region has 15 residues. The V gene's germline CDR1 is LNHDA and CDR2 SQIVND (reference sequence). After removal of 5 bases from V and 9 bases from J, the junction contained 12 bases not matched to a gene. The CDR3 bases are TGTGCCAGTAGTTCGACCCGGACAGGGGGCTCGAGGCAGTACTTC. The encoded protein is CASSSTRTGGSRQYF. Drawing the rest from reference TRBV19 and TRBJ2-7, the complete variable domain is DGGITQSPKYLFRKEGQNVTLSCEQNLNHDAMYWYRQDPGQGLRLIYYSQIVNDFQKGDIAEGYSVSREKKESFPLTVTSAQKNPTAFYLCASSSTRTGGSRQYFGPGTRLTVT.

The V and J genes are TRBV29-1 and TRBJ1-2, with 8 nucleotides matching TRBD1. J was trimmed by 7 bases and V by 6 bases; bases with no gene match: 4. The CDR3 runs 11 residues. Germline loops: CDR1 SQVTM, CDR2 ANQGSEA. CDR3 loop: CSVGQGTGYTF. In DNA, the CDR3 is TGCAGCGTCGGACAGGGAACTGGCTACACCTTC.

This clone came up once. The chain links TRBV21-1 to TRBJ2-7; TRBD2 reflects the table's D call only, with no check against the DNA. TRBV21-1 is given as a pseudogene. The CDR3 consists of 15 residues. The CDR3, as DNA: TGTGCCAGCAGCAATATACCGACTACACCCTCCGAGCAGTACTTC. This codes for CASSNIPTTPSEQYF.

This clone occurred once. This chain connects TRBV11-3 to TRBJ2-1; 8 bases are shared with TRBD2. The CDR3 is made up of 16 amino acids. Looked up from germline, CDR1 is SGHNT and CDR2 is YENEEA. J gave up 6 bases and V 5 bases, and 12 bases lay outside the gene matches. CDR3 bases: TGTGCCAGCAGCCCATCCCAAGCGGGAGAGGTCAATGAGCAGTTCTTC. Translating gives CASSPSQAGEVNEQFF. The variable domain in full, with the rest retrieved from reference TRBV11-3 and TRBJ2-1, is EAGVVQSPRYKIIEKKQPVAFWCNPISGHNTLYWYLQNLGQGPELLIRYENEEAVDDSQLPKDRFSAERLKGVDSTLKIQPAELGDSAVYLCASSPSQAGEVNEQFFGPGTRLTVL.

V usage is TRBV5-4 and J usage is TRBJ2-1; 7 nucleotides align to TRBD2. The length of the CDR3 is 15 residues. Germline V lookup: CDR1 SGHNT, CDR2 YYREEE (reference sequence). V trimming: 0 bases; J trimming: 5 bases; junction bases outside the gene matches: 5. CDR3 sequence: CASSLELAPHNEQFF. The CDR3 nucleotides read TGTGCCAGCAGCTTGGAACTAGCGCCCCACAATGAGCAGTTCTTC. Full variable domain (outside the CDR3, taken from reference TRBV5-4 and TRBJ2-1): ETGVTQSPTHLIKTRGQQVTLRCSSQSGHNTVSWYQQALGQGPQFIFQYYREEENGRGNFPPRFSGLQFPNYSSELNVNALELDDSALYLCASSLELAPHNEQFFGPGTRLTVL.

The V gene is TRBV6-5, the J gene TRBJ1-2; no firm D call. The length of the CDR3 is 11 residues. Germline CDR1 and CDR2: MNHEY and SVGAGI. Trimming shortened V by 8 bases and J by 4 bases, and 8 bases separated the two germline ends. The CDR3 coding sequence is TGTGCCAGCTCAACTTCCTATGGCTACACCTTC. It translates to CASSTSYGYTF.

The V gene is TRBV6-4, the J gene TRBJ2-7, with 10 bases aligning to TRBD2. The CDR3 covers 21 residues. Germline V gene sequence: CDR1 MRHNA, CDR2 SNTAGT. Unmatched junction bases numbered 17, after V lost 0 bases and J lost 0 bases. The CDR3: CASSDSCSEREGFENSYEQYF. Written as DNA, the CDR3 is TGTGCCAGCAGTGACTCGTGTTCCGAGCGGGAGGGCTTTGAAAACTCCTACGAGCAGTACTTC.

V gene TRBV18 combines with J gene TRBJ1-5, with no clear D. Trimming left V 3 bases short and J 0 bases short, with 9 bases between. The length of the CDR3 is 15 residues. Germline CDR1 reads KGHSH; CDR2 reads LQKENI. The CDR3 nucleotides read TGTGCCAGCTCACCGACCGGGTATAGCAATCAGCCCCAGCATTTT. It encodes CASSPTGYSNQPQHF.

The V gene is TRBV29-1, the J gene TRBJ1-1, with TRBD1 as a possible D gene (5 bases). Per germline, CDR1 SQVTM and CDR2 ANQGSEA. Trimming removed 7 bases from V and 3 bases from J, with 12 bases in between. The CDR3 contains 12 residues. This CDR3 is CSALDTYTEAFF. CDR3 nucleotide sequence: TGCAGCGCCCTGGACACTTACACTGAAGCTTTCTTT. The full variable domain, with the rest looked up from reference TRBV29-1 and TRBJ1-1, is SAVISQKPSRDICQRGTSLTIQCQVDSQVTMMFWYRQQPGQSLTLIATANQGSEATYESGFVIDKFPISRPNLTFSTLTVSNMSPEDSSIYLCSALDTYTEAFFGQGTRLTVV.

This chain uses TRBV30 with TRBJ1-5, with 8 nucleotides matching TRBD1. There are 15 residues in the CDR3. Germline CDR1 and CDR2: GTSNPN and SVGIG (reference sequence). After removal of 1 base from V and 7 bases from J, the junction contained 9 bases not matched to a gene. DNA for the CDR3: TGTGCCTGGAGTGAACCGCAGACAGGGGACCAGCCCCAGCATTTT. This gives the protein CAWSEPQTGDQPQHF.

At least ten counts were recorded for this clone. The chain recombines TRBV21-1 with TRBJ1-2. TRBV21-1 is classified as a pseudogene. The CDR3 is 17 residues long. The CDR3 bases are TGTGCCAGCAGCAAAGGGGCCCCGGGACTTTCTAACTATGGCTACACCTTC. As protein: CASSKGAPGLSNYGYTF.

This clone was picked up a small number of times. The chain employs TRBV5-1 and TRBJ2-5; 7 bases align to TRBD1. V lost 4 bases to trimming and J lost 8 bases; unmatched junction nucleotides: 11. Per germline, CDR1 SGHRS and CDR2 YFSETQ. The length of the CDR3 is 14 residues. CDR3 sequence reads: CASSVDRAQSTQYF. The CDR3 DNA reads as TGCGCCAGCAGCGTTGACAGGGCCCAGAGTACCCAGTACTTC.

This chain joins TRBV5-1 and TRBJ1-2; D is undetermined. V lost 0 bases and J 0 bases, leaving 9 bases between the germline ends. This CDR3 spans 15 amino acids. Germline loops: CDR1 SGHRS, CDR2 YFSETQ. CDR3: CASSLGAEANYGYTF. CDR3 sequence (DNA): TGCGCCAGCAGCTTGGGGGCAGAAGCTAACTATGGCTACACCTTC.

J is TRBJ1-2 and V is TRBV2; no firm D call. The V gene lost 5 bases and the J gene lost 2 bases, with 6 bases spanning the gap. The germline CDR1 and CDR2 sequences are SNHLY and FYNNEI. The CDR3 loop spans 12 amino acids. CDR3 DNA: TGTGCCAGCAGTCCCAGGAACTATGGCTACACCTTC. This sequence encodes CASSPRNYGYTF.

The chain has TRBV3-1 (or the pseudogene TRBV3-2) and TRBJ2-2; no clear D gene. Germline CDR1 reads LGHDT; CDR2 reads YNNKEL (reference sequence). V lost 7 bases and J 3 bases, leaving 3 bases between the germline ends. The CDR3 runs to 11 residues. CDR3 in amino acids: CASTYTGELFF. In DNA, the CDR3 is TGTGCCAGCACCTACACCGGGGAGCTGTTTTTT.